The rows below give T cell receptor beta chains drawn from one sample of a study of T cells after yellow fever vaccination. TCRdb fed the 5' RACE reads into MiXCR, producing one record per CDR3 protein. Of 95,000 to 150,000 distinct CDR3 sequences detected, nearly 15% appear once; the ten largest clones hold about 42%. The starting material was CD8+ T cells sorted from PBMCs, obtained 5 days after the yellow fever booster vaccination. These receptors all come from a young man who received the YFV17D yellow fever vaccine. CDR3s include the opening cysteine and the closing phenylalanine or tryptophan. Fields, in order: J gene, D gene, V gene, clone size, CDR3 protein, CDR3 DNA. D genes are given only for firm matches. The listing skips clone size in some rows; elsewhere it reads once, few, many or a size class.

>TRBJ2-5|-|TRBV5-6|-
CASSLGLAWEETQYF
TGTGCCAGCAGCTTGGGATTGGCCTGGGAGGAGACCCAGTACTTC
>TRBJ2-2|TRBD1|TRBV6-6|few
CASSYFGQGENTGELFF
TGTGCCAGCAGTTACTTCGGACAGGGGGAGAACACCGGGGAGCTGTTTTTT
>TRBJ1-5|-|TRBV15|-
CATSRDRQVGNQPQHF
TGTGCCACCAGCAGAGATCGGCAGGTCGGAAATCAGCCCCAGCATTTT
>TRBJ1-2|-|TRBV20-1|few
CSARERSYMGDGYTF
TGCAGTGCTAGAGAACGCAGTTACATGGGGGATGGCTACACCTTC
>TRBJ1-2|-|TRBV6-6|few
CASSYTQGNYGYTF
TGTGCCAGCAGTTACACTCAGGGTAACTATGGCTACACCTTC
>TRBJ2-7|TRBD2|TRBV20-1|-
CSARYSGGPYEQYF
TGCAGTGCTAGATATAGCGGGGGACCCTACGAGCAGTACTTC
>TRBJ2-2|TRBD2|TRBV4-2|few
CASSQIGLAGGNTGELFF
TGTGCCAGCAGCCAAATCGGACTAGCGGGGGGTAACACCGGGGAGCTGTTTTTT
>TRBJ1-1|-|TRBV27|-
CASRPGRLHTEAFF
TGTGCCAGCAGACCGGGACGGCTTCACACTGAAGCTTTCTTT
>TRBJ2-5|TRBD2|TRBV7-3|few
CASSLSIGRGAQETQYF
TGTGCCAGCAGCTTAAGTATTGGGCGGGGGGCCCAAGAGACCCAGTACTTC
>TRBJ1-5|TRBD1|TRBV6-6|-
CASSRHRDRAEYSNQPQHF
TGTGCCAGCAGTAGACACCGGGACAGGGCGGAATACAGCAATCAGCCCCAGCATTTT
>TRBJ1-2|-|TRBV4-1|-
CASTAGPLANYGYTF
TGCGCCAGCACCGCAGGACCGCTAGCTAACTATGGCTACACCTTC
>TRBJ2-3|-|TRBV7-9|-
CASSQDSTHSTDTQYF
TGTGCCAGCAGCCAGGACTCGACCCATAGCACAGATACGCAGTATTTT
>TRBJ2-4|-|TRBV4-1|many
CASSQDIGAKNIQYF
TGCGCCAGCAGCCAAGATATAGGGGCCAAAAACATTCAGTACTTC
>TRBJ1-6|TRBD1|TRBV5-1|few
CASSQGGTGISPLHF
TGCGCCAGCAGCCAGGGCGGGACAGGAATTTCACCCCTCCACTTT
>TRBJ2-7|-|TRBV7-9|many
CASSPPSGAEQYF
TGTGCCAGCAGCCCACCTTCTGGGGCCGAGCAGTACTTC
>TRBJ2-3|-|TRBV4-2|few
CASSQGWADFSTDTQYF
TGTGCCAGCAGCCAAGGGTGGGCAGACTTTAGCACAGATACGCAGTATTTT
>TRBJ2-5|-|TRBV7-9|few
CASSPGVARWETQYF
TGTGCCAGCAGCCCTGGAGTAGCTCGGTGGGAGACCCAGTACTTC
>TRBJ2-2|-|TRBV5-5|few
CASSLVGGSGELFF
TGTGCCAGCAGCTTGGTCGGGGGCAGCGGGGAGCTGTTTTTT
>TRBJ2-5|-|TRBV29-1|many
CSTKTGLQETQYF
TGCAGCACGAAGACAGGCTTACAAGAGACCCAGTACTTC
>TRBJ2-7|TRBD2|TRBV20-1|-
CSARDVRGGLYEQYF
TGCAGTGCTAGAGATGTGCGGGGGGGTCTGTATGAGCAGTACTTC
>TRBJ1-5|-|TRBV23-1|-
CASSQSGCGDNSNQPQHF
TGCGCCAGCAGTCAATCGGGATGCGGGGACAATAGCAATCAGCCCCAGCATTTT
>TRBJ2-2|-|TRBV19|-
CASMEQTTGELFF
TGTGCCAGTATGGAACAGACCACCGGGGAGCTGTTTTTT
>TRBJ1-1|-|TRBV7-9|-
CASTGLTNTEAFF
TGTGCCAGCACCGGACTTACGAACACTGAAGCTTTCTTT
>TRBJ2-3|TRBD2|TRBV7-3|many
CASSLNSGGPWDTQYF
TGTGCCAGCAGCTTAAATAGCGGGGGGCCGTGGGATACGCAGTATTTT
>TRBJ1-2|-|TRBV29-1|-
CSVVLQGYGYTF
TGCAGCGTTGTGTTACAGGGCTATGGCTACACCTTC
>TRBJ2-1|-|TRBV2|-
CASTPVGGQYNEQFF
TGTGCCAGCACCCCGGTGGGGGGGCAATACAATGAGCAGTTCTTC
>TRBJ2-2|TRBD2|TRBV6-5|many
CASSYQGGLAPVGELFF
TGTGCCAGCAGTTACCAGGGAGGACTAGCGCCGGTCGGGGAGCTGTTTTTT
>TRBJ2-7|TRBD1|TRBV5-1|few
CASSLWQGDNEQYF
TGCGCCAGCAGCTTGTGGCAGGGGGATAACGAGCAGTACTTC